This T cell receptor (beta chain) derives from a study of cytomegalovirus exposure and HLA in healthy donors. Findings and limits, study-wide: Accurate HLA-A and HLA-B prediction from TCR beta sequences was reported for most subjects. Later, an analysis found that common viral pathogens appeared to be linked with several of the most significant clusters. The presence/absence work took it that sequencing depth was about the same across donors.

Note on this clone: Its antigen is not identified.

This PCR relied on a set of 60 Vbeta primers and 13 Jbeta primers. The method was immunoSEQ multiplex PCR; TCRdb's version includes in-frame clones alone and lacks a portion of them. The sample yields 110,000 or so clones, about four fifths seen once. Germline V lookup: CDR1 SGHDT, CDR2 YYEEEE. The ends were cut back, 2 bases at V and 7 bases at J, with 9 bases in the middle. The CDR3 consists of 12 residues. The sequence was obtained from a woman aged 18-35 years in good health and CMV-seronegative. The chain joins TRBV5-6 to TRBJ1-2; D might be TRBD1 (6 bases). Sequenced: PBMCs. The CDR3 here is CASSFSGVGYTF. In nucleotides, the CDR3 is TGTGCCAGCAGCTTTTCAGGGGTTGGCTACACCTTC.